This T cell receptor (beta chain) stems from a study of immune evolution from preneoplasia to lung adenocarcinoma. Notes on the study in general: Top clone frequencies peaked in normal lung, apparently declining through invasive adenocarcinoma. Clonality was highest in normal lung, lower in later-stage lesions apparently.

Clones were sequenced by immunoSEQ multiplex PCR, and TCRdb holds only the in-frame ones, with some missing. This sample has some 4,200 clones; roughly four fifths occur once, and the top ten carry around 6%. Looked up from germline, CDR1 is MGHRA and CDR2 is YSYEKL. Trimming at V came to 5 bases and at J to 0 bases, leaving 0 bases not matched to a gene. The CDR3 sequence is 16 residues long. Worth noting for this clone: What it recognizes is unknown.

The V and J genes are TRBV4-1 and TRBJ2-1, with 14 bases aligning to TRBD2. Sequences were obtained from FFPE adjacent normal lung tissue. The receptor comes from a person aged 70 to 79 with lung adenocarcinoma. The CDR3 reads CASSGTSGSSYNEQFF. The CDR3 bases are TGCGCCAGCAGCGGGACTAGCGGGAGCTCCTACAATGAGCAGTTCTTC.